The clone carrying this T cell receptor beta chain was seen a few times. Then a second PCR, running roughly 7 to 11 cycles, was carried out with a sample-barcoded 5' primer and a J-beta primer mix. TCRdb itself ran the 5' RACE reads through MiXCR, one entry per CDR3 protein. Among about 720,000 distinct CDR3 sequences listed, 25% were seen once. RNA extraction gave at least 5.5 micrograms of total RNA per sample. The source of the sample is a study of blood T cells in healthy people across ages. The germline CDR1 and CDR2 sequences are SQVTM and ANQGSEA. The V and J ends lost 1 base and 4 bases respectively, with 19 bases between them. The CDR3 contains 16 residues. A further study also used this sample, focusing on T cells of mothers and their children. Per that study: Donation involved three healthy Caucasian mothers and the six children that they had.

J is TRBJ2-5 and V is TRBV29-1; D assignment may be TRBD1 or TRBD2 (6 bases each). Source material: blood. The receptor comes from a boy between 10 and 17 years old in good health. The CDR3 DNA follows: TGCAGCGTTGAAGGGACTAAGGGGGGTTGGGGAGAGACCCAGTACTTC. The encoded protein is CSVEGTKGGWGETQYF.